The 24 T cell receptor beta chains listed next were all sequenced from one sample in a study of CD8 T cells in ankylosing spondylitis. Their cognate antigens are unknown. Study conclusions and caveats: In ankylosing spondylitis blood, a motif of fewer than 10 highly homologous TCR beta variants appeared characteristic.

TCRdb re-called the 5' RACE reads with MiXCR, one entry per CDR3 protein. The table lists a few hundred thousand distinct CDR3 sequences, about a fifth of them singletons, with about 17% in the top ten. The sample taken for sequencing was blood, either unsorted or a sorted T cell fraction (not recorded which). Receptors were obtained from a male donor with ankylosing spondylitis.

This chain links TRBV5-1 with TRBJ2-2; 10 bases align to TRBD2. V shed 4 bases and J 3 bases; nucleotides not matched to a gene: 6. The length of the CDR3 is 16 residues. Looked up from germline, CDR1 is SGHRS and CDR2 is YFSETQ. The CDR3 sequence is CASSQTSGAHTGELFF. In nucleotides, the CDR3 is TGCGCCAGCAGCCAAACTAGCGGGGCACACACCGGGGAGCTGTTTTTT.

The table lists this clonotype with many counts. V gene TRBV7-8 combines with J gene TRBJ2-2; D is possibly TRBD1 (6 bases). The V gene's germline CDR1 is SGHVS and CDR2 FQNEAQ. The CDR3 consists of 18 residues. V lost 0 bases to trimming and J lost 1 base, with 15 bases between them. The CDR3 DNA follows: TGTGCCAGCAGCTTAGCGGGTACAGGGATAGAGAACACCGGGGAGCTGTTTTTT. Translating gives CASSLAGTGIENTGELFF.

The gene calls are TRBV12-3 or TRBV12-4 and TRBJ2-1; 12 positions agree with TRBD1. The V and J ends lost 6 bases and 7 bases, in that order; junction bases with no gene match: 7. CDR3 length equals 15 residues. As DNA, the CDR3 is TGTGCCAGCAGCCGGCGGGACAGGGGGCAAAATGAGCAGTTCTTC. Amino acid sequence: CASSRRDRGQNEQFF.

This chain joins TRBV16 and TRBJ1-3; D not resolved. CDR3 length equals 13 residues. Germline V CDR1 and CDR2: KGHSY, FQNENV. The V and J ends lost 1 base and 2 bases respectively, with 3 bases between them. CDR3 DNA: TGTGCCAGCAGCCAATTCACTGGAAACACCATATATTTT. Amino acid sequence: CASSQFTGNTIYF.

This clonotype was observed a handful of times. The chain combines TRBV12-3 or TRBV12-4 with TRBJ2-5; D is perhaps TRBD1 (5 bases). The V gene lost 2 bases and the J gene lost 2 bases, with 6 bases spanning the gap. The CDR3 is 13 residues long. In nucleotides, the CDR3 is TGTGCCAGCAGTTTAAGACAGCAAGAGACCCAGTACTTC. Amino acid sequence: CASSLRQQETQYF.

The gene calls are TRBV10-2 and TRBJ2-7, with 11 bases matching TRBD2. V shed 2 bases, J shed 2 bases, and the junction held 2 bases outside the gene matches. The length of the CDR3 is 15 residues. Germline-derived CDR1 and CDR2 are WSHSY and SAAADI. DNA of the CDR3: TGCGCCAGCAGTGAGCGTAGCGGGAGGGCCTACGAGCAGTACTTC. This gives the protein CASSERSGRAYEQYF.

The chain uses TRBV20-1 and TRBJ1-1, with no clear D. CDR3 length equals 14 residues. V dropped 5 bases and J dropped 1 base, with 14 bases sitting between them. Germline V gene sequence: CDR1 DFQATT, CDR2 SNEGSKA (reference sequence). The CDR3 loop is CSAERRRANTEAFF. CDR3 DNA: TGCAGTGCTGAGAGGAGGAGGGCGAACACTGAAGCTTTCTTT.

This clonotype was observed a single time. V and J are TRBV5-1 and TRBJ2-4; D not resolved. V lost 2 bases and J 0 bases, leaving 15 bases between the germline ends. In germline, CDR1 is SGHRS, CDR2 YFSETQ. This CDR3 is built from 17 residues. The CDR3 loop reads CASSFAAAIIAKNIQYF. CDR3 in DNA: TGCGCCAGCAGCTTTGCGGCCGCGATTATAGCCAAAAACATTCAGTACTTC.

V usage is TRBV15 and J usage is TRBJ2-2, with TRBD2 identical over 10 bases. Looked up from germline, CDR1 is LNHNV and CDR2 is YYDKDF (reference sequence). V was clipped by 0 bases and J by 4 bases; unmatched bases: 11. The CDR3 is made up of 19 amino acids. The CDR3 protein is CATSRDSRRAGGPTGELFF. The CDR3 DNA sequence: TGTGCCACCAGCAGAGATAGTCGGCGAGCGGGAGGGCCCACCGGGGAGCTGTTTTTT.

This clonotype showed up just a few times. CDR3 loop: CASSQDSQDLQPQHF. The CDR3 DNA reads as TGCGCCAGCAGCCAAGATTCCCAGGACCTCCAGCCCCAGCATTTT. This chain links TRBV4-3 with TRBJ1-5, with D unclear. This CDR3 is 15 amino acids long. Trimming cost V 0 bases and J 7 bases, with 13 bases left between them. Germline CDR1 is LGHNA and CDR2 is YSLEER.

The chain links TRBV20-1 to TRBJ2-7; 12 positions agree with TRBD2. This CDR3 comprises 18 residues. CDR1 is DFQATT, CDR2 SNEGSKA, per germline (reference sequence). Trimming removed 3 bases from V and 2 bases from J; junction bases left unmatched: 14. The CDR3 loop reads CSASQGTSGSSGPYEQYF. DNA of the CDR3: TGCAGTGCTAGCCAGGGGACTAGCGGGTCCTCGGGTCCCTACGAGCAGTACTTC.

The chain is built from TRBV6-2 or TRBV6-3 and TRBJ1-5; 8 bases align to TRBD1. There are 15 residues in the CDR3. J lost 1 base, V lost 3 bases, and 2 bases had no gene match. Germline-derived CDR1 and CDR2 are MNHEY and SVGEGT. The CDR3 protein is CASSYNRGSNQPQHF. DNA of the CDR3: TGTGCCAGCAGTTATAACAGGGGGAGCAATCAGCCCCAGCATTTT.

This chain connects TRBV7-8 to TRBJ2-3, with D perhaps matching TRBD2 (5 bases). Germline lookup yields CDR1 SGHVS and CDR2 FQNEAQ. This CDR3 region has 14 residues. V lost 5 bases and J lost 7, with 16 bases in between. The CDR3 sequence is CASSESRVGNTQYF. The CDR3 nucleotides read TGTGCCAGCAGCGAGTCGCGGGTGGGGAATACGCAGTATTTT.

This clonotype showed up just a few times. The chain joins TRBV28 to TRBJ2-7, with 7 bases that match TRBD2. CDR3 length: 15 residues. V was pared by 7 bases and J by 2 bases, with 11 bases of the junction left unmatched. From germline, CDR1 is MDHEN and CDR2 SYDVKM. For the CDR3, the DNA is TGTGCCAGCACCCGCGGGGACTACCAAGCCTACGAGCAGTACTTC. Translating it yields CASTRGDYQAYEQYF.

This clonotype was seen a handful of times. The chain recombines TRBV18 with TRBJ1-5, with D unresolved. CDR1 is KGHSH, CDR2 LQKENI, per germline. V lost 3 bases, J lost 7 bases, and 7 bases lay in between. CDR3 size: 12 residues. The CDR3 here is CASSPAGQPQHF. The CDR3 nucleotides are TGTGCCAGCTCACCTGCTGGCCAGCCCCAGCATTTT.

A few counts support this clonotype. V is TRBV11-3 and J is TRBJ2-2; TRBD2 matches at 8 bases. V shed 6 bases, J shed 3 bases, and the junction held 6 bases outside the gene matches. Germline V gives CDR1 SGHNT, CDR2 YENEEA. The CDR3 consists of 15 residues. The CDR3 loop reads CASRKGLGDTGELFF. The CDR3 DNA reads TGTGCCAGCAGAAAGGGACTAGGTGACACCGGGGAGCTGTTTTTT.

The chain combines TRBV12-3 or TRBV12-4 with TRBJ2-2, with 16 nucleotides matching TRBD2. The CDR3 spans 19 residues. Trimming cost V 6 bases and J 5 bases; bases outside gene matches: 12. The CDR3, as DNA: TGTGCCAGCAGGACTCCGGGACTAGCGGGAGGGTTGGGGACCGGGGAGCTGTTTTTT. Translated, it gives CASRTPGLAGGLGTGELFF.

The chain joins TRBV5-1 to TRBJ2-5; D unresolved. Germline CDR1 reads SGHRS; CDR2 reads YFSETQ. The CDR3 loop spans 12 amino acids. Trimming shortened V by 4 bases and J by 2 bases, and 6 bases separated the two germline ends. CDR3 sequence (DNA): TGCGCCAGCAGCGTGCAGCAAGAGACCCAGTACTTC. This translates into CASSVQQETQYF.

The chain links TRBV7-9 to TRBJ2-7; 9 nucleotides line up with TRBD2. The CDR3 has 13 residues. Germline V gene data show CDR1 as SEHNR and CDR2 as FQNEAQ (reference sequence). Germline trimming cut 6 bases from V and 5 bases from J; bases unmatched to any gene: 5. CDR3 region: CASRSSGINEQYF. CDR3 bases: TGTGCCAGCAGGTCTAGCGGGATCAACGAGCAGTACTTC.

CDR3 protein: CASSYFMLAGYNEQFF. Here the CDR3 DNA reads TGTGCCAGCAGCTACTTCATGCTAGCGGGGTACAATGAGCAGTTCTTC. The chain combines TRBV11-3 with TRBJ2-1; 9 positions match TRBD2. Trimming removed 4 bases from V and 4 bases from J; junction bases left unmatched: 8. Germline V gene lookup returns CDR1 SGHNT and CDR2 YENEEA. CDR3 size: 16 residues.

The gene calls are TRBV7-3 and TRBJ2-3, with D possibly TRBD1 on 6 matching bases. V shed 5 bases and J shed 2 bases, with 14 bases lying between them. The germline V gene has CDR1 SGHTA and CDR2 FQGTGA. The CDR3 extends over 15 amino acids. This CDR3 reads CASSVATGFTDTQYF. Here the CDR3 DNA reads TGTGCCAGCAGCGTAGCTACAGGGTTCACAGATACGCAGTATTTT. The full variable domain, rest sourced from reference TRBV7-3 and TRBJ2-3, is GAGVSQTPSNKVTEKGKYVELRCDPISGHTALYWYRQSLGQGPEFLIYFQGTGAADDSGLPNDRFFAVRPEGSVSTLKIQRTERGDSAVYLCASSVATGFTDTQYFGPGTRLTVL.

A remark on this clonotype: One end of the junction is discordant with germline, which a read error may explain. The chain has TRBV4-1 and TRBJ2-7; 7 bases fit TRBD2. Germline assignment: CDR1 MGHRA and CDR2 YSYEKL. The CDR3 has 18 residues. CDR3 amino acids: CASSQVATSYILSYEQCF. CDR3 DNA: TGCGCCAGCAGCCAAGTTGCGACTAGCTACATTCTCTCCTACGAGCAGTGCTTC.

This clonotype was counted between two and nine times. The chain combines TRBV12-3 or TRBV12-4 with TRBJ1-6; no firm D call. V was cut by 7 bases and J by 9 bases, with 13 bases left in between. CDR3 size: 13 residues. This CDR3 is CASTEGYLSPLHF. The CDR3 coding sequence is TGTGCCAGCACCGAAGGGTATCTTTCACCCCTCCACTTT.

In its sample, this clonotype was seen a few times. J is TRBJ2-5 and V is TRBV5-1; no clear D gene. Germline V gives CDR1 SGHRS, CDR2 YFSETQ. The CDR3 has 13 residues. Trimming stripped 2 bases from V and 4 bases from J, with 9 bases between. CDR3 in DNA: TGCGCCAGCAGCTTAGGTTTCCGAGAGACCCAGTACTTC. This codes for CASSLGFRETQYF.